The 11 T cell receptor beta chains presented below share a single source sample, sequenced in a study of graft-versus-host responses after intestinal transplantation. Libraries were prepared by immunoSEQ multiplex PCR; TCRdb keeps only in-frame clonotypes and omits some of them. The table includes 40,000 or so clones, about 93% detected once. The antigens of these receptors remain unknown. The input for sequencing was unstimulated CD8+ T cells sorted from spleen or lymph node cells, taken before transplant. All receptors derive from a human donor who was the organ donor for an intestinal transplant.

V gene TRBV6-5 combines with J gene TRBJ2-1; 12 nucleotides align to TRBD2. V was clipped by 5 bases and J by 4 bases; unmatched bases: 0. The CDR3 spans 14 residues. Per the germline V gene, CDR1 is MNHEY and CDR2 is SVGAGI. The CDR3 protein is CASSGLAGYNEQFF. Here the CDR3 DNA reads TGTGCCAGCAGTGGACTAGCGGGATACAATGAGCAGTTCTTC.

CDR3 loop: CASSVGTPPTDDYEQYF. The CDR3 DNA reads as TGTGCCAGCAGTGTCGGAACTCCCCCTACGGACGACTACGAGCAGTACTTC. The V and J genes are TRBV6-4 and TRBJ2-7; no firm D call. V was pared by 4 bases and J by 3 bases, with 22 bases between. The CDR3 sequence is 17 residues long. Looked up from germline, CDR1 is MRHNA and CDR2 is SNTAGT.

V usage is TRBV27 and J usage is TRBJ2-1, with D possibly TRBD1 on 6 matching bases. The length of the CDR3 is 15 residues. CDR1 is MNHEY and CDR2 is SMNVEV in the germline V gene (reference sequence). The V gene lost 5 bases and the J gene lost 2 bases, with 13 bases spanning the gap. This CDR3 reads CASSLLQGTYNEQFF. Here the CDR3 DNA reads TGTGCCAGCAGTCTCCTACAGGGAACCTACAATGAGCAGTTCTTC.

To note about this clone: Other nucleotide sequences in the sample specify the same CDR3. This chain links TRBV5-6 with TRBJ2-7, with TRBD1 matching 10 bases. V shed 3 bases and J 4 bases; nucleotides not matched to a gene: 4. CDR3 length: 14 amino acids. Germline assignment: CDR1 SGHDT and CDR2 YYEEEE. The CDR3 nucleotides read TGTGCCAGCAGCTCGCCGGGACAGGGGTACGAGCAGTACTTC. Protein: CASSSPGQGYEQYF.

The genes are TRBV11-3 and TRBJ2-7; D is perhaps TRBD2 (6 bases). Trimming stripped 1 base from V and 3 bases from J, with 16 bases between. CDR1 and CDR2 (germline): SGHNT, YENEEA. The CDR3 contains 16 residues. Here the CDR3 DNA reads TGTGCCAGCAGCTTAGGTCGTTCTAGCGAAGGCTACGAGCAGTACTTC. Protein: CASSLGRSSEGYEQYF.

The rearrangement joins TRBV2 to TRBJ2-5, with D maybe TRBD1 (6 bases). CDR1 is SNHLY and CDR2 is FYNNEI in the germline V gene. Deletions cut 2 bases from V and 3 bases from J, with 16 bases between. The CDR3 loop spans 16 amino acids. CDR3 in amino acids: CASSEWEQGAEETQYF. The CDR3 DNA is TGTGCCAGCAGTGAATGGGAACAGGGAGCTGAAGAGACCCAGTACTTC.

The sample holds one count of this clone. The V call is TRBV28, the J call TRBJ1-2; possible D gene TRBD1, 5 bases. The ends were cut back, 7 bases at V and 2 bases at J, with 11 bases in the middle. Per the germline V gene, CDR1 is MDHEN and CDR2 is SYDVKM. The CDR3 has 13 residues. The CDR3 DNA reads TGTGCCAGCACCCCCGGGGGAAACTATGGCTACACCTTC. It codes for CASTPGGNYGYTF.

The CDR3 spells CASGFSYYEQYF. The CDR3 coding sequence is TGTGCCAGCGGTTTTTCCTACTACGAGCAGTACTTC. V gene TRBV6-1 combines with J gene TRBJ2-7, with unresolved D. V was pared by 8 bases and J by 3 bases, with 11 bases between. CDR1 is MNHNS, CDR2 SASEGT, per germline. This CDR3 spans 12 amino acids.

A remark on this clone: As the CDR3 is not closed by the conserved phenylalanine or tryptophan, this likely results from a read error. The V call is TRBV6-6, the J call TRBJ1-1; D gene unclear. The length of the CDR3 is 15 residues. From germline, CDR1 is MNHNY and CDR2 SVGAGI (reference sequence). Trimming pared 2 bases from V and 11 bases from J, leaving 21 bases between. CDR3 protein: CASSYVAAADTDAFL. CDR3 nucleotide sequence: TGTGCCAGCAGTTACGTGGCCGCGGCCGACACCGATGCTTTCCTT.

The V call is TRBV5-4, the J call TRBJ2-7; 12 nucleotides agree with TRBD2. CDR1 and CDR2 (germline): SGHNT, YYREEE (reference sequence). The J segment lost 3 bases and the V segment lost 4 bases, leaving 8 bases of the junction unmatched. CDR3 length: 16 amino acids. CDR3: CASSRTASGRVYEQYF. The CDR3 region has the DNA TGTGCCAGCAGCCGTACTGCTAGCGGGAGGGTCTACGAGCAGTACTTC.

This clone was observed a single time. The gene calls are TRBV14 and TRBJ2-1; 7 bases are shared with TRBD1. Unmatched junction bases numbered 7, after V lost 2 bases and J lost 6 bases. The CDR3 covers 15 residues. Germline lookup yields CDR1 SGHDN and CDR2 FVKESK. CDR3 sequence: CASSQPTTGVNEQFF. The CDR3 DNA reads TGTGCCAGCAGCCAACCCACTACAGGGGTCAATGAGCAGTTCTTC. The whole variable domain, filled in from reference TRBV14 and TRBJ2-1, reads EAGVTQFPSHSVIEKGQTVTLRCDPISGHDNLYWYRRVMGKEIKFLLHFVKESKQDESGMPNNRFLAERTGGTYSTLKVQPAELEDSGVYFCASSQPTTGVNEQFFGPGTRLTVL.